Sequencing of this T cell receptor (beta chain) was carried out in a study of blood T cell repertoires in COVID-19. There are 13 residues in the CDR3. In germline, CDR1 is SGDLS, CDR2 YYNGEE. V lost 0 bases and J 4 bases, leaving 5 bases between the germline ends. Cohort 3 recovery required two negative PCRs, clearance, or symptom resolution. Only in-frame clones appear in the TCRdb table, and some are missing; sequencing was by immunoSEQ multiplex PCR. The sample has roughly 200,000 clones; roughly four fifths are singletons. The source is a man aged 40-55 years who had recovered from COVID-19. What was sequenced was PBMCs or T cells enriched from blood (not recorded which). The rearrangement links TRBV9 to TRBJ1-3; D gene uncertain. CDR3: CASSVVAGNTIYF. CDR3 in DNA: TGTGCCAGCAGCGTAGTAGCGGGAAACACCATATATTTT.